The 28 T cell receptor beta chains below come from one sample, sequenced in a study of T cell responses to AZD1222 COVID-19 vaccine. Clones were sequenced by immunoSEQ multiplex PCR, and TCRdb holds only the in-frame ones, with some missing. The repertoire has 60,000 to 100,000 clones, about 91% of them found once; the top ten carry approximately 7%. This material consisted of peripheral blood, taken on day 0 of MenACWY control vaccination. Receptors originate from an adult in good health.

This clone has only a few counts. This chain uses TRBV6-2 or TRBV6-3 with TRBJ1-2, with D possibly matching TRBD1 (5 bases). V was pared by 5 bases and J by 5 bases, with 9 bases between. The CDR3 spans 12 residues. The germline CDR1 and CDR2 sequences are MNHEY and SVGEGT. CDR3 residues: CASSQTEYGYTF. CDR3 DNA sequence: TGTGCCAGCAGTCAGACAGAGTATGGCTACACCTTC.

The sample holds one count of this clone. J is TRBJ1-3 and V is TRBV5-6; D unresolved. The CDR3 sequence is 16 residues long. CDR1 is SGHDT and CDR2 is YYEEEE in the germline V gene. The V gene lost 1 base and the J gene lost 0 bases, with 11 bases spanning the gap. The chain's CDR3 is CASSLKHRLSGNTIYF. The CDR3 coding sequence is TGTGCCAGCAGCTTGAAGCACCGACTCTCTGGAAACACCATATATTTT.

The CDR3 is CASSSPDRVRGNEQYF. CDR3 nucleotides: TGTGCCAGCAGTTCTCCAGACAGGGTAAGAGGAAACGAGCAGTACTTC. The V call is TRBV27, the J call TRBJ2-7; TRBD1 aligns across 7 bases. Trimming removed 4 bases from V and 5 bases from J; junction bases left unmatched: 14. The germline CDR1 and CDR2 sequences are MNHEY and SMNVEV (reference sequence). CDR3 length: 16 amino acids.

As concerns this clone: One end of the junction does not line up with germline, which may come from a read error. V usage is TRBV28 and J usage is TRBJ2-1; 9 bases align to TRBD2. CDR1 and CDR2 from the germline V gene are MDHEN and SYDVKM. CDR3 length: 14 amino acids. In nucleotides, the CDR3 is TGTGCCAGCAGCTTATTGACTAGCGGATATGAGCAGTTCTTC. Translation gives CASSLLTSGYEQFF.

The V and J genes are TRBV7-2 and TRBJ2-3; TRBD2 aligns across 8 bases. This CDR3 region has 15 residues. The V gene's germline CDR1 is SGHTA and CDR2 FQGNSA. Trimming cost V 3 bases and J 1 base; bases outside gene matches: 3. CDR3 DNA sequence: TGTGCCAGCAGCTTTGCGGGAGGAGGCACAGATACGCAGTATTTT. The encoded protein is CASSFAGGGTDTQYF. Using reference TRBV7-2 and TRBJ2-3 for the parts outside the CDR3, the full variable domain is GAGVSQSPSNKVTEKGKDVELRCDPISGHTALYWYRQSLGQGLEFLIYFQGNSAPDKSGLPSDRFSAERTGGSVSTLTIQRTQQEDSAVYLCASSFAGGGTDTQYFGPGTRLTVL.

This chain joins TRBV19 and TRBJ2-1; D remains ambiguous. Trimming left V 6 bases short and J 0 bases short, with 12 bases between. The CDR3 runs to 15 residues. Per germline, CDR1 LNHDA and CDR2 SQIVND (reference sequence). The CDR3 spells CASSRALSSYNEQFF. The CDR3 coding sequence is TGTGCCAGTAGCCGGGCACTGAGCTCCTACAATGAGCAGTTCTTC. The entire variable domain, with the rest obtained from reference TRBV19 and TRBJ2-1, is as follows: DGGITQSPKYLFRKEGQNVTLSCEQNLNHDAMYWYRQDPGQGLRLIYYSQIVNDFQKGDIAEGYSVSREKKESFPLTVTSAQKNPTAFYLCASSRALSSYNEQFFGPGTRLTVL.

The chain combines TRBV30 with TRBJ2-5; 11 bases are shared with TRBD2. V lost 2 bases, J lost 7 bases, and 6 bases stayed unmatched. This CDR3 has 14 residues. The germline V gene encodes CDR1 GTSNPN and CDR2 SVGIG (reference sequence). CDR3 in amino acids: CAWSLSGGAGTQYF. The CDR3 nucleotides read TGTGCCTGGAGTCTTAGCGGGGGGGCCGGGACCCAGTACTTC.

In nucleotides, the CDR3 is TGTGCCAGCAGCCAATTACCGGGACAGGGCCAAGAGACCCAGTACTTC. Translated, it gives CASSQLPGQGQETQYF. The chain is built from TRBV14 and TRBJ2-5; TRBD1 aligns across 9 bases. Unmatched junction bases numbered 5, after V lost 2 bases and J lost 1 base. The CDR3 has 16 residues. Germline V lookup: CDR1 SGHDN, CDR2 FVKESK.

The rearrangement joins TRBV7-9 to TRBJ1-4; 7 bases match TRBD1. V lost 5 bases to trimming and J lost 8 bases; unmatched junction nucleotides: 5. Germline V gene lookup returns CDR1 SEHNR and CDR2 FQNEAQ (reference sequence). The CDR3 has 13 amino acids. CDR3 DNA: TGTGCCAGCAGCCCCGGGACAGTCGAAAAACTGTTTTTT. Encoded protein: CASSPGTVEKLFF.

This sequence joins TRBV4-1 and TRBJ2-7; the D is unclear. The germline V gene encodes CDR1 MGHRA and CDR2 YSYEKL. This CDR3 has 16 residues. V lost 0 bases, J lost 6 bases, and 18 bases lay in between. CDR3 nucleotide sequence: TGCGCCAGCAGCCAAGATCCCCCCGGCGTGCCTGGCGAGCAGTACTTC. This gives the protein CASSQDPPGVPGEQYF.

This rearrangement joins TRBV18 to TRBJ2-7; TRBD1 is a possible D gene (6 bases). CDR1 is KGHSH, CDR2 LQKENI, per germline. Trimming pared 7 bases from V and 5 bases from J, leaving 18 bases between. There are 14 residues in the CDR3. The CDR3 region is CASLAGRGYHEQYF. CDR3 coding DNA: TGTGCCAGCTTGGCCGGCAGGGGATACCACGAGCAGTACTTC. The full variable domain, its missing parts supplied by reference TRBV18 and TRBJ2-7, is NAGVMQNPRHLVRRRGQEARLRCSPMKGHSHVYWYRQLPEEGLKFMVYLQKENIIDESGMPKERFSAEFPKEGPSILRIQQVVRGDSAAYFCASLAGRGYHEQYFGPGTRLTVT.

The CDR3 DNA reads as TGTGCCAGCAGCCCCGGACAGGGGGAAAAACTGTTTTTT. This encodes CASSPGQGEKLFF. This rearrangement joins TRBV11-2 to TRBJ1-4; TRBD1 matches 9 bases. Germline V CDR1 and CDR2: SGHAT, FQNNGV. The V gene end was trimmed by 5 bases and the J gene end by 8 bases; junction bases not matched to a gene: 3. CDR3 length: 13 residues.

This clone has a single count. The chain joins TRBV28 to TRBJ2-7, with TRBD1 as a possible D gene (6 bases). The germline gives CDR1 MDHEN, CDR2 SYDVKM. The V and J ends lost 2 bases and 6 bases respectively, with 14 bases between them. The CDR3 has 14 amino acids. CDR3 residues: CASSLGQGMREQYF. The DNA for the CDR3 is TGTGCCAGCAGTTTAGGGCAGGGGATGCGCGAGCAGTACTTC.

V and J are TRBV7-9 and TRBJ2-1; no clear D. With 6 bases removed from V and 0 bases from J, the gap between germline ends came to 12 bases. Germline CDR1 is SEHNR and CDR2 is FQNEAQ (reference sequence). The CDR3 has 15 residues. CDR3 protein: CASSTTRPSYNEQFF. The CDR3 coding sequence is TGTGCCAGCAGTACGACTCGACCCTCCTACAATGAGCAGTTCTTC.

The genes are TRBV18 and TRBJ2-5; 10 positions agree with TRBD1. Per the germline V gene, CDR1 is KGHSH and CDR2 is LQKENI. The CDR3 has 14 amino acids. V lost 4 bases, J lost 4 bases, and 3 bases stayed unmatched. The CDR3: CASSRGQGIETQYF. In DNA form, the CDR3 reads TGTGCCAGCTCACGGGGACAGGGGATAGAGACCCAGTACTTC.

This rearrangement joins TRBV6-2 or TRBV6-3 to TRBJ2-7, with D possibly being TRBD1 or TRBD2 (6 bases each). Trimming cost V 6 bases and J 1 base, with 13 bases left between them. Germline V gene sequence: CDR1 MNHEY, CDR2 SVGEGT. This CDR3 region has 14 residues. The CDR3 nucleotides are TGTGCCAGCAGCCGCGGGGACACGTCCTACGAGCAGTACTTC. This encodes CASSRGDTSYEQYF.

The J gene is TRBJ2-2, the V gene TRBV28; 11 positions match TRBD2. This CDR3 spans 16 amino acids. In germline, CDR1 is MDHEN, CDR2 SYDVKM. Trimming cost V 7 bases and J 5 bases; bases outside gene matches: 9. CDR3 amino acids: CASNPTSGMGTGELFF. The CDR3 DNA sequence: TGTGCCAGCAATCCGACTAGCGGGATGGGAACCGGGGAGCTGTTTTTT.

The gene calls are TRBV15 and TRBJ1-3; 9 nucleotides align to TRBD1. With V trimmed by 0 bases and J by 0 bases, 0 bases remained unmatched. This CDR3 has 16 residues. Germline CDR1 reads LNHNV; CDR2 reads YYDKDF (reference sequence). The CDR3 nucleotides are TGTGCCACCAGCAGAGAACAGGGGGCCTCTGGAAACACCATATATTTT. Translated: CATSREQGASGNTIYF. Based on the CDR3 plus reference TRBV15 and TRBJ1-3, the full variable domain is DAMVIQNPRYQVTQFGKPVTLSCSQTLNHNVMYWYQQKSSQAPKLLFHYYDKDFNNEADTPDNFQSRRPNTSFCFLDIRSPGLGDTAMYLCATSREQGASGNTIYFGEGSWLTVV.

The chain employs TRBV5-4 and TRBJ2-1; 7 positions match TRBD2. Per germline, CDR1 SGHNT and CDR2 YYREEE (reference sequence). V was clipped by 4 bases and J by 9 bases; unmatched bases: 13. There are 15 residues in the CDR3. The CDR3, as DNA: TGTGCCAGCAGCCCTTGGCGGGAGTTTAGGAGTGAGCAGTTCTTC. This encodes CASSPWREFRSEQFF.

The chain joins TRBV28 to TRBJ1-2; D unresolved. Germline CDR1 is MDHEN and CDR2 is SYDVKM. Trimming shortened V by 4 bases and J by 4 bases, and 7 bases separated the two germline ends. This CDR3 is built from 12 residues. CDR3 amino acids: CASSSISYGYTF. The CDR3 nucleotides are TGTGCCAGCAGTTCAATAAGCTATGGCTACACCTTC.

The V and J genes are TRBV7-9 and TRBJ1-6; D uncertain. Trimming took off 5 bases at V and 6 bases at J, with 20 bases between the two ends. The CDR3 covers 17 residues. The germline V gene encodes CDR1 SEHNR and CDR2 FQNEAQ (reference sequence). The CDR3 here is CASSDPVRQSGNSPLHF. CDR3 coding DNA: TGTGCCAGCAGCGACCCAGTACGCCAATCGGGTAATTCACCCCTCCACTTT.

The genes are TRBV5-1 and TRBJ2-2, with TRBD2 identical over 7 bases. Germline CDR1 SGHRS, CDR2 YFSETQ. J lost 0 bases, V lost 4 bases, and 12 bases had no gene match. The CDR3 runs 18 residues. CDR3 bases: TGCGCCAGCAGCCTGAGGGCGGGAGACCCCGCGAACACCGGGGAGCTGTTTTTT. Residues: CASSLRAGDPANTGELFF. Filled out from reference TRBV5-1 and TRBJ2-2, the complete variable domain reads KAGVTQTPRYLIKTRGQQVTLSCSPISGHRSVSWYQQTPGQGLQFLFEYFSETQRNKGNFPGRFSGRQFSNSRSEMNVSTLELGDSALYLCASSLRAGDPANTGELFFGEGSRLTVL.

This clone came up once. V and J are TRBV7-9 and TRBJ1-1; D is possibly TRBD1 (5 bases). This CDR3 is 13 amino acids long. The V and J ends lost 5 bases and 2 bases respectively, with 9 bases between them. CDR1 is SEHNR, CDR2 FQNEAQ, per germline (reference sequence). CDR3 coding DNA: TGTGCCAGCAGCGTCGACAGCAACACTGAAGCTTTCTTT. Its protein product is CASSVDSNTEAFF. The whole variable domain, remainder taken from reference TRBV7-9 and TRBJ1-1, is DTGVSQNPRHKITKRGQNVTFRCDPISEHNRLYWYRQTLGQGPEFLTYFQNEAQLEKSRLLSDRFSAERPKGSFSTLEIQRTEQGDSAMYLCASSVDSNTEAFFGQGTRLTVV.

The V gene is TRBV20-1, the J gene TRBJ1-2; D unresolved. The germline V and J ends were trimmed by 3 bases and 2 bases, with 10 bases remaining between them. Looked up from germline, CDR1 is DFQATT and CDR2 is SNEGSKA (reference sequence). The CDR3 runs to 13 residues. This CDR3 is CSASRELNYGYTF. DNA of the CDR3: TGCAGTGCTAGTCGGGAACTCAACTATGGCTACACCTTC.

The chain joins TRBV19 to TRBJ2-1; D not certain. Trimming stripped 1 base from V and 2 bases from J, with 12 bases between. Germline CDR1 LNHDA, CDR2 SQIVND (reference sequence). The CDR3 contains 16 residues. The CDR3 here is CASSIVSGPPYNEQFF. CDR3 DNA: TGTGCCAGTAGTATAGTATCTGGGCCGCCCTACAATGAGCAGTTCTTC. Supplemented by reference TRBV19 and TRBJ2-1, the full variable domain reads DGGITQSPKYLFRKEGQNVTLSCEQNLNHDAMYWYRQDPGQGLRLIYYSQIVNDFQKGDIAEGYSVSREKKESFPLTVTSAQKNPTAFYLCASSIVSGPPYNEQFFGPGTRLTVL.

This chain connects TRBV9 to TRBJ1-2; the D is unclear. The V gene lost 1 base and the J gene lost 5 bases, with 12 bases spanning the gap. Germline V lookup: CDR1 SGDLS, CDR2 YYNGEE. CDR3 length: 14 amino acids. The CDR3 region has the DNA TGTGCCAGCAGCGTAACAGTAGGCCTTTATGGCTACACCTTC. Translation: CASSVTVGLYGYTF.

This rearrangement joins TRBV7-9 to TRBJ1-4, with D unresolved. Germline CDR1 is SEHNR and CDR2 is FQNEAQ (reference sequence). Trimming took 1 base from V and 2 from J, leaving 5 bases between them. The CDR3 is 14 amino acids. The CDR3 protein is CASSLVDTNEKLFF. The CDR3 DNA reads TGTGCCAGCAGCTTAGTGGACACTAATGAAAAACTGTTTTTT.

CDR3 sequence (DNA): TGTGCCAGCAGCTTCGCAGGGGTTGGACACACAGATACGCAGTATTTT. Residues: CASSFAGVGHTDTQYF. The chain employs TRBV11-1 and TRBJ2-3, with a tentative D call TRBD1 (6 bases). Germline CDR1 and CDR2: SGHAT and FQDESV (reference sequence). V lost 3 bases to trimming and J lost 2 bases, with 15 bases between them. The CDR3 spans 16 residues. The full variable domain, with the rest looked up from reference TRBV11-1 and TRBJ2-3, is EAEVAQSPRYKITEKSQAVAFWCDPISGHATLYWYRQILGQGPELLVQFQDESVVDDSQLPKDRFSAERLKGVDSTLKIQPAELGDSAMYLCASSFAGVGHTDTQYFGPGTRLTVL.